Listed below are T cell receptor beta chains from one sample, sequenced in a study of shared clonotypes between healthy human individuals. Some clones are missing from TCRdb's copy, which holds only in-frame ones; the method was immunoSEQ multiplex PCR. The sample includes about 2 million clones, 85% to 95% of them seen just once. Sequenced material: naive CD4+ T cells sorted from blood. The receptor source for this set is a man between 18 and 29 years old in good health. Both conserved end residues are part of each CDR3. D genes are given only for firm matches. Clone size is shown for a subset of rows, as once, few, many or a class of expanded clone.

TRBJ2-5 NA NA TRBV20-1 CSVGQQETQYF TGCAGTGTAGGACAGCAAGAGACCCAGTACTTC
TRBJ2-7 TRBD2 NA TRBV5-4 CASSLGAGVIYEQYF TGTGCCAGCAGCCTCGGGGCGGGGGTGATCTACGAGCAGTACTTC
TRBJ1-3 NA NA TRBV2 CASSLGTPSGNTIYF TGTGCCAGCAGTTTGGGGACACCCTCTGGAAACACCATATATTTT
TRBJ1-2 TRBD1 NA TRBV4-1 CASSQPDRAEYGYTF TGCGCCAGCAGCCAACCAGACAGGGCGGAGTATGGCTACACCTTC
TRBJ2-5 NA NA TRBV7-8 CASRRGAFQETQYF TGTGCCAGCAGACGGGGGGCCTTCCAAGAGACCCAGTACTTC
TRBJ1-2 TRBD1 NA TRBV28 CASSRLTGGASYTF TGTGCCAGCAGTCGACTTACAGGGGGCGCGAGCTACACCTTC
TRBJ2-7 NA NA TRBV28 CASSLDSNYEQYF TGTGCCAGCAGTTTAGACTCTAACTACGAGCAGTACTTC
TRBJ2-1 TRBD1 NA TRBV11-2 CASSSHLPRTGLEQFF TGTGCCAGCAGCTCCCACTTACCCAGGACAGGCCTTGAGCAGTTCTTC
TRBJ1-2 NA NA TRBV7-9 CASSPQDTNYGYTF TGTGCCAGCAGCCCGCAGGACACTAACTATGGCTACACCTTC
TRBJ1-2 NA NA TRBV21-1 CASRHGPYGYTF TGTGCCAGCAGGCACGGCCCCTATGGCTACACCTTC
TRBJ2-1 TRBD1 NA TRBV30 CAWNTGGINNEQFF TGTGCCTGGAATACAGGGGGCATTAACAATGAGCAGTTCTTC
TRBJ2-1 NA NA TRBV7-2 CASSLNRVGNNEQFF TGTGCCAGCAGCTTAAATAGGGTGGGAAACAATGAGCAGTTCTTC
TRBJ1-3 NA NA TRBV6-5 CASSYSRGTGNTIYF TGTGCCAGCAGTTACTCGAGGGGAACCGGAAACACCATATATTTT
TRBJ2-1 NA NA TRBV19 CASSRGANEQFF TGTGCCAGTAGCCGGGGGGCAAATGAGCAGTTCTTC
TRBJ1-3 NA NA TRBV5-1 CASAGSLSGNTIYF TGCGCCAGCGCGGGGTCCCTCTCTGGAAACACCATATATTTT
TRBJ2-7 TRBD1 once TRBV28 CASNRGYYEQYF TGTGCCAGCAACAGGGGATACTACGAGCAGTACTTC
TRBJ1-1 TRBD1 NA TRBV6-6 CASSFGQGNTEAFF TGTGCCAGCAGCTTCGGACAGGGGAACACTGAAGCTTTCTTT
TRBJ2-7 NA NA TRBV7-9 CASSLDGTSEQYF TGTGCCAGCAGCTTAGACGGTACGAGCGAGCAGTACTTC
TRBJ1-2 NA once TRBV2 CASSLAGANYGYTF TGTGCCAGCAGTCTCGCAGGGGCCAACTATGGCTACACCTTC
TRBJ1-2 NA NA TRBV7-9 CASSLAAGADGYTF TGTGCCAGCAGCTTAGCAGCAGGGGCGGATGGCTACACCTTC
TRBJ1-1 TRBD1 NA TRBV10-3 CAIGDRGRDTEAFF TGTGCCATCGGCGACAGGGGACGGGATACTGAAGCTTTCTTT
TRBJ1-1 NA NA TRBV6-1 CASTRDGVNTEAFF TGTGCCAGCACCCGGGACGGAGTGAACACTGAAGCTTTCTTT
TRBJ2-3 NA once TRBV5-5 CASSQLGTDTQYF TGTGCCAGCAGCCAACTGGGCACAGATACGCAGTATTTT
TRBJ2-7 NA NA TRBV7-9 CASSLDGSSYEQYF TGTGCCAGCAGCTTAGATGGCAGCTCCTACGAGCAGTACTTC
TRBJ2-5 TRBD1 NA TRBV10-1 CASSPGQGAETQYF TGCGCCAGCAGTCCGGGACAGGGGGCAGAGACCCAGTACTTC
TRBJ2-2 TRBD1 NA TRBV30 CAWSFDRATGELFF TGTGCCTGGAGTTTCGACAGGGCCACCGGGGAGCTGTTTTTT
TRBJ2-5 TRBD2 NA TRBV6-5 CASTPRRELQTQYF TGTGCCAGCACCCCCCGGCGGGAGCTCCAGACCCAGTACTTC
TRBJ1-2 TRBD1 NA TRBV19 CASSIDPRTGYGYTF TGTGCCAGTAGTATAGACCCGCGGACAGGTTATGGCTACACCTTC
TRBJ1-3 NA NA TRBV18 CASSALGHSGNTIYF TGTGCCAGCTCAGCCCTGGGGCACTCTGGAAACACCATATATTTT
TRBJ2-7 TRBD1 NA TRBV5-4 CASSLMGTGGWSGEQYF TGTGCCAGCAGCTTGATGGGGACAGGGGGCTGGTCGGGAGAGCAGTACTTC
TRBJ1-3 NA NA TRBV28 CASSDSLHSGNTIYF TGTGCCAGCAGCGACTCCCTCCACTCTGGAAACACCATATATTTT
TRBJ1-4 TRBD1 NA TRBV11-2 CASSPTGSGEKLFF TGTGCCAGCAGCCCGACAGGGTCAGGCGAAAAACTGTTTTTT
TRBJ1-2 NA NA TRBV5-1 CASSLEGRENYGYTF TGCGCCAGCAGCTTGGAGGGCAGGGAGAACTATGGCTACACCTTC
TRBJ1-3 NA NA TRBV6-6 CASKWQEKTGNTIYF TGTGCCAGCAAATGGCAGGAGAAAACTGGAAACACCATATATTTT
TRBJ1-1 NA NA TRBV18 CASSPGWGTEAFF TGTGCCAGCTCACCAGGTTGGGGGACTGAAGCTTTCTTT
TRBJ2-1 NA NA TRBV27 CASSSHSLAWSYNEQFF TGTGCCAGCAGTTCTCATTCACTAGCTTGGTCCTACAATGAGCAGTTCTTC
TRBJ2-3 NA few TRBV5-5 CASSPDTDTQYF TGTGCCAGCAGCCCAGACACAGATACGCAGTATTTT
TRBJ1-5 NA once TRBV28 CASRAASLFTRYQPQHF TGTGCCAGCAGGGCAGCGAGTTTATTTACCCGGTATCAGCCCCAGCATTTT
TRBJ2-1 NA NA TRBV4-1 CASGQESAGFSIEQFF TGCGCCAGCGGCCAAGAATCGGCGGGGTTTTCAATTGAGCAGTTCTTC
TRBJ2-2 TRBD1 NA TRBV18 CASSPPMTGSTGELFF TGTGCCAGCTCACCACCGATGACAGGGAGCACCGGGGAGCTGTTTTTT